These T cell receptor beta chains were read from a single sample in a study of blood T cell repertoires in COVID-19. Profiling relied on immunoSEQ multiplex PCR, and the TCRdb table lists in-frame clones only, not all of them. Of 350,000 or so clones listed, 70% to 90% are singletons. The specimen was peripheral blood. The receptor set was obtained from a woman aged 25 to 39 with COVID-19, enrolled during active disease. Both conserved end residues are part of each CDR3. The order of the fields is clone size, D gene, J gene, V gene, CDR3 protein, CDR3 DNA. The D gene is left open where the match is weak. Only part of the rows carry a size: once, few, many, or a class if the clone is expanded.

once . TRBJ1-1 TRBV4-3 CASSQDGGHKNTEAFF TGCGCCAGCAGCCAAGATGGGGGACACAAGAACACTGAAGCTTTCTTT
. TRBD2 TRBJ2-3 TRBV12-3/TRBV12-4 CATQMTSGGTQYF TGTGCCACTCAGATGACTAGCGGGGGGACGCAGTATTTT
few . TRBJ1-1 TRBV5-1 CASSRGYSTEAFF TGCGCCAGCAGCAGAGGGTATAGCACTGAAGCTTTCTTT
. TRBD1 TRBJ1-2 TRBV28 CASSPGGNYGYTF TGTGCCAGCAGTCCAGGGGGCAACTATGGCTACACCTTC
. . TRBJ2-2 TRBV6-5 CASRRANTGELFF TGTGCCAGCAGGCGGGCGAACACCGGGGAGCTGTTTTTT
. . TRBJ1-1 TRBV4-3 CASSQTRGMGLEAFF TGCGCCAGCAGCCAAACCAGGGGAATGGGTTTGGAAGCTTTCTTT
. . TRBJ2-1 TRBV5-4 CASSPVTVNEQFF TGTGCCAGCAGCCCGGTAACGGTCAATGAGCAGTTCTTC
. . TRBJ1-5 TRBV2 CASSEQGSRPQHF TGTGCCAGCAGTGAACAGGGCTCGAGGCCCCAGCATTTT
once TRBD1 TRBJ1-4 TRBV7-9 CASRPRDRGPKLFF TGTGCCAGCAGGCCCCGGGACAGGGGCCCCAAACTGTTTTTT
few . TRBJ1-6 TRBV7-2 CASSRLSGSGSPLHF TGTGCCAGCAGCCGGTTATCGGGGTCGGGTTCACCCCTCCACTTT
. . TRBJ2-5 TRBV12-3/TRBV12-4 CATSWGQQETQYF TGTGCCACGTCTTGGGGACAACAAGAGACCCAGTACTTC
once . TRBJ2-1 TRBV21-1 CASSKEWTNNEQFF TGTGCCAGCAGCAAAGAGTGGACTAACAATGAGCAGTTCTTC
. . TRBJ1-2 TRBV29-1 CSVGGAEDGYTF TGCAGCGTAGGAGGAGCGGAGGATGGCTACACCTTC
. TRBD1 TRBJ1-2 TRBV5-1 CASSSGTGFSLDYGYTF TGCGCCAGCAGCTCCGGGACAGGGTTCAGTCTAGACTATGGCTACACCTTC
. . TRBJ1-5 TRBV18 CASSLSDNNQPQHF TGTGCCAGCTCACTCTCGGACAACAATCAGCCCCAGCATTTT
few . TRBJ2-7 TRBV4-2 CASSQDITEGKWAYEQYF TGTGCCAGCAGCCAAGATATCACGGAGGGGAAGTGGGCCTACGAGCAGTACTTC
. . TRBJ2-1 TRBV4-1 CASSQERTWTNEQFF TGCGCCAGCAGCCAAGAAAGGACGTGGACTAATGAGCAGTTCTTC
. . TRBJ1-5 TRBV6-5 CASREGPNQPQHF TGTGCCAGCCGGGAGGGTCCCAATCAGCCCCAGCATTTT
. . TRBJ1-5 TRBV6-5 CASTGTLDQPQHF TGTGCCAGCACTGGGACACTGGATCAGCCCCAGCATTTT
once TRBD2 TRBJ2-1 TRBV30 CAWSVPSGGGNEQFF TGTGCCTGGAGTGTACCAAGCGGGGGGGGGAATGAGCAGTTCTTC
. . TRBJ1-6 TRBV6-1 CASSEAGRGWRSPLHF TGTGCCAGCAGTGAAGCGGGTAGGGGTTGGCGTTCACCCCTCCACTTT
. . TRBJ2-3 TRBV7-9 CASSHKGDPDTQYF TGTGCCAGCAGCCACAAAGGGGATCCAGATACGCAGTATTTT
. . TRBJ2-2 TRBV9 CASSPQTEGADTGELFF TGTGCCAGCAGCCCTCAGACTGAGGGCGCGGACACCGGGGAGCTGTTTTTT
. TRBD1 TRBJ1-1 TRBV2 CASGGQMNTEAFF TGTGCCAGCGGGGGACAGATGAACACTGAAGCTTTCTTT
. . TRBJ1-6 TRBV6-5 CASRPGRYNSPLHF TGTGCCAGCAGGCCCGGGAGGTATAATTCACCCCTCCACTTT
. . TRBJ1-2 TRBV21-1 CASSKQGGNYGYTF TGTGCCAGCAGCAAACAGGGGGGTAACTATGGCTACACCTTC
once . TRBJ1-1 TRBV29-1 CSVASVGAAEAFF TGCAGCGTTGCATCGGTAGGGGCCGCTGAAGCTTTCTTT
. . TRBJ1-2 TRBV28 CASSSQLILRYYGYTF TGTGCCAGCAGTTCACAGTTGATCTTACGATACTATGGCTACACCTTC
few TRBD1 TRBJ1-2 TRBV5-1 CASSLEGGGSRYTF TGCGCCAGCAGCTTGGAAGGAGGGGGCTCCCGCTACACCTTC
. TRBD2 TRBJ2-3 TRBV7-2 CASSLGKLAGPGGTQYF TGTGCCAGCAGCTTAGGGAAACTAGCGGGGCCAGGAGGTACGCAGTATTTT
. . TRBJ1-4 TRBV7-9 CASSTGDYEKLFF TGTGCCAGCAGCACCGGGGATTATGAAAAACTGTTTTTT
. . TRBJ1-6 TRBV27 CASSLERGTSYNSPLHF TGTGCCAGCAGTTTAGAGAGGGGGACCTCCTATAATTCACCCCTCCACTTT
. TRBD2 TRBJ2-5 TRBV5-6 CASSLLAGGPETQYF TGTGCCAGCAGCCTACTAGCGGGGGGGCCAGAGACCCAGTACTTC
. . TRBJ1-6 TRBV5-1 CASSPGQSYSPLHF TGCGCCAGCAGCCCCGGACAGTCCTATTCACCCCTCCACTTT
. TRBD2 TRBJ2-1 TRBV28 CASRGVGLAGGEDEQFF TGTGCCAGCAGGGGAGTGGGACTAGCGGGGGGTGAGGATGAGCAGTTCTTC
once . TRBJ2-7 TRBV27 CASSFSATYEQYF TGTGCCAGCAGTTTTAGCGCTACCTACGAGCAGTACTTC
. . TRBJ1-2 TRBV6-5 CASSYNRVSGVYGYTF TGTGCCAGCAGTTACAACCGGGTCTCAGGGGTCTATGGCTACACCTTC
. . TRBJ2-3 TRBV5-1 CASSLEGLRTDTQYF TGCGCCAGCAGCTTGGAGGGGTTGAGGACAGATACGCAGTATTTT
. . TRBJ1-1 TRBV19 CASSIGTRPNTEAFF TGTGCCAGTAGTATTGGGACAAGGCCGAACACTGAAGCTTTCTTT
. . TRBJ2-2 TRBV7-9 CASSPPGTSNTGELFF TGTGCCAGCAGCCCACCGGGAACGTCCAACACCGGGGAGCTGTTTTTT
. TRBD1 TRBJ1-6 TRBV2 CASNRQGSPLHF TGTGCCAGCAACCGACAGGGTTCACCCCTCCACTTT